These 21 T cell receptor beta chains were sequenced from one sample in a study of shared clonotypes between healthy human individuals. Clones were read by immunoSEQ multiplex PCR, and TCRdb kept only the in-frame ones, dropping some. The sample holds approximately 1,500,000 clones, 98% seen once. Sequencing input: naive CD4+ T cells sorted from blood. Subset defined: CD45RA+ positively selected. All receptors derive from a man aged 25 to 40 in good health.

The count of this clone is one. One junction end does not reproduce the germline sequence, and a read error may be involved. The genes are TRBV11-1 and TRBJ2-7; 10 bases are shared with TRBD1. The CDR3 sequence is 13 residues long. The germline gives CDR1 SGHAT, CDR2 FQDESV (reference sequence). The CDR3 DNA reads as TGTGCCAGCAGCTTAGAAGACAGGGGGCTCGGTCACTTC. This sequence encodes CASSLEDRGLGHF.

CDR3 DNA sequence: TGTGCCTCAACTAGCGGACCAGTTAATGAGCAGTTCTTC. Its translation: CASTSGPVNEQFF. The chain uses TRBV6-1 and TRBJ2-1; 8 positions agree with TRBD2. V shed 11 bases and J 7 bases; nucleotides not matched to a gene: 10. The CDR3 is 13 amino acids. Germline CDR1 MNHNS, CDR2 SASEGT.

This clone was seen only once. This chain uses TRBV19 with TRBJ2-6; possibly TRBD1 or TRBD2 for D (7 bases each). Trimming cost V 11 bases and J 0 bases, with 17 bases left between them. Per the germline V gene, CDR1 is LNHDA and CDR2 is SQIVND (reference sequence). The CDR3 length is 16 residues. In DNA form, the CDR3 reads TGTGCCGGGAGGGACAGTTCAAGCTCTGGGGCCAACGTCCTGACTTTC. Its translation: CAGRDSSSSGANVLTF.

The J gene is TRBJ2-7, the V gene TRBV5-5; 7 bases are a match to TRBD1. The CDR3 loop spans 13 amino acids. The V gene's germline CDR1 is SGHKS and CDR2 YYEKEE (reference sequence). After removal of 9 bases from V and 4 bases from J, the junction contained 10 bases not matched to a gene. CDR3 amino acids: CATAPPGGYEQYF. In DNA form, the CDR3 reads TGTGCCACCGCCCCCCCAGGGGGTTACGAGCAGTACTTC.

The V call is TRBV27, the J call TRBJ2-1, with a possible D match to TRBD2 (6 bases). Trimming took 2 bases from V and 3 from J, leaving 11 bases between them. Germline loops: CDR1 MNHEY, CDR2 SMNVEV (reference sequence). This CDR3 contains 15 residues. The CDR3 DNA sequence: TGTGCCAGCAGTTTACGGAGGGCCCTCTACAATGAGCAGTTCTTC. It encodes CASSLRRALYNEQFF.

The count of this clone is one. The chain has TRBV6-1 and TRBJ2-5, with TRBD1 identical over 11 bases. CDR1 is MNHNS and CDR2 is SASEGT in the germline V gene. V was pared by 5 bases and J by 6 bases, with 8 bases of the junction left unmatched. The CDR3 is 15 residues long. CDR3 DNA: TGTGCCAGCAGTTTCGGACAGGGGGCCTTGAAGACCCAGTACTTC. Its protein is CASSFGQGALKTQYF.

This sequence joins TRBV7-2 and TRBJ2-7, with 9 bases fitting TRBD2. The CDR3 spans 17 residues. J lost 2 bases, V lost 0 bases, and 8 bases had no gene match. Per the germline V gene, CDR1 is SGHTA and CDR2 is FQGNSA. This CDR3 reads CASSLALAGNIAYEQYF. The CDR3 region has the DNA TGTGCCAGCAGCTTAGCACTAGCGGGTAACATCGCCTACGAGCAGTACTTC.

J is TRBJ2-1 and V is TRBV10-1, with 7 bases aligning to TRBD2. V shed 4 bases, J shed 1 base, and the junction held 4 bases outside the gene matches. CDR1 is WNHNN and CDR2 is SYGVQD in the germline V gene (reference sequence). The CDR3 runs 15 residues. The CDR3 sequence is CASSGQAGSYNEQFF. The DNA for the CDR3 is TGCGCCAGCAGTGGGCAAGCGGGGTCCTACAATGAGCAGTTCTTC.

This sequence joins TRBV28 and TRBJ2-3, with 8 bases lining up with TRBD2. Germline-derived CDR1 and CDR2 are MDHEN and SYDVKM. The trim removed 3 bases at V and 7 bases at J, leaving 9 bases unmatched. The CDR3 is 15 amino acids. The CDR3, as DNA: TGTGCCAGCAGTTTTATCGCGGGAGGAAGGAATACGCAGTATTTT. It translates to CASSFIAGGRNTQYF.

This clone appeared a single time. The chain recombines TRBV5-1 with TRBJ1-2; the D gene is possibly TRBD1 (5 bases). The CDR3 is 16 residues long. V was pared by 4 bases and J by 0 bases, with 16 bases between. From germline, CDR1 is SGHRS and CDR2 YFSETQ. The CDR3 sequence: CASSPGGAAPNYGYTF. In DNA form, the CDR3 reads TGCGCCAGCAGCCCGGGTGGGGCAGCCCCTAACTATGGCTACACCTTC.

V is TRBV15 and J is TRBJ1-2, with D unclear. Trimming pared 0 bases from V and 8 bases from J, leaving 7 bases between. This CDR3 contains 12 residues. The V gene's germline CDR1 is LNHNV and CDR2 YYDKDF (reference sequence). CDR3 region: CATSRDEFGYTF. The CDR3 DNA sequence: TGTGCCACCAGCAGAGATGAGTTCGGCTACACCTTC. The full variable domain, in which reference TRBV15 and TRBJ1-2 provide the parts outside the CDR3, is DAMVIQNPRYQVTQFGKPVTLSCSQTLNHNVMYWYQQKSSQAPKLLFHYYDKDFNNEADTPDNFQSRRPNTSFCFLDIRSPGLGDTAMYLCATSRDEFGYTFGSGTRLTVV.

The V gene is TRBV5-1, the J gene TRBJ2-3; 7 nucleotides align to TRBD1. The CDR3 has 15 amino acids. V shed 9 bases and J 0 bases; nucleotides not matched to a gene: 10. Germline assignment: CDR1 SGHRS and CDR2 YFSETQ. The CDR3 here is CATTSQGFSTDTQYF. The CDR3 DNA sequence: TGCGCCACCACATCACAGGGGTTTAGCACAGATACGCAGTATTTT.

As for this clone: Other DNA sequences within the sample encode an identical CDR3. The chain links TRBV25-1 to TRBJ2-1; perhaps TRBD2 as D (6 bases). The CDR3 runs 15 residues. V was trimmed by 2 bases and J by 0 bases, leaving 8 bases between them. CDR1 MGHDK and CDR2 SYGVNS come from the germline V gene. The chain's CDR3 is CASSERGSSYNEQFF. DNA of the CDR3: TGTGCCAGCAGTGAACGGGGGAGCTCCTACAATGAGCAGTTCTTC.

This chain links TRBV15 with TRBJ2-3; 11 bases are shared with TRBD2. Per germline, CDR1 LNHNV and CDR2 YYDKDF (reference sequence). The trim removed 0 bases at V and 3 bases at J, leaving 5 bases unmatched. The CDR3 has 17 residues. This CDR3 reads CATSRDGASGRTDTQYF. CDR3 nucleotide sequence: TGTGCCACCAGCAGAGATGGAGCTAGCGGGAGGACAGATACGCAGTATTTT.

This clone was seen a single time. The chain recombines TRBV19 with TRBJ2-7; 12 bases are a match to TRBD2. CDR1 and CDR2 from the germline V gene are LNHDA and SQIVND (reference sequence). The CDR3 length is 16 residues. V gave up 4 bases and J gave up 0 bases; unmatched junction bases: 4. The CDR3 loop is CASSTGLAGSSYEQYF. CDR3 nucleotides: TGTGCCAGTAGTACAGGACTAGCGGGGAGCTCCTACGAGCAGTACTTC.

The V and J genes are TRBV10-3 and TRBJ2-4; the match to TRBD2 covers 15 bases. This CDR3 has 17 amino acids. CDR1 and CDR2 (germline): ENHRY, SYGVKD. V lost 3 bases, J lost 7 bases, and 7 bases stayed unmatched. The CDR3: CAISDGGLAGGRNIQYF. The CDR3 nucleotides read TGTGCCATCAGTGACGGCGGACTAGCGGGAGGGCGGAACATTCAGTACTTC.

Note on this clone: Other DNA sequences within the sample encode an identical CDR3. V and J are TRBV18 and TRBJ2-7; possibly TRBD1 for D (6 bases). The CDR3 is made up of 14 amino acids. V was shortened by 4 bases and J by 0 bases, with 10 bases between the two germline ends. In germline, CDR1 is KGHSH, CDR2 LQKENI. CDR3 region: CASSHTGISYEQYF. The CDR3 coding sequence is TGTGCCAGCTCACACACAGGGATCTCCTACGAGCAGTACTTC.

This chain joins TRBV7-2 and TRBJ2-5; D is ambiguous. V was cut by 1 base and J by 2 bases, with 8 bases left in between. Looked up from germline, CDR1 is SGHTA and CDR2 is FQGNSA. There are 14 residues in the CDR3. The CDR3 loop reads CASSLGTAQETQYF. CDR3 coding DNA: TGTGCCAGCAGCTTAGGTACAGCTCAAGAGACCCAGTACTTC. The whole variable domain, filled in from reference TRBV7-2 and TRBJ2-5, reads GAGVSQSPSNKVTEKGKDVELRCDPISGHTALYWYRQSLGQGLEFLIYFQGNSAPDKSGLPSDRFSAERTGGSVSTLTIQRTQQEDSAVYLCASSLGTAQETQYFGPGTRLLVL.

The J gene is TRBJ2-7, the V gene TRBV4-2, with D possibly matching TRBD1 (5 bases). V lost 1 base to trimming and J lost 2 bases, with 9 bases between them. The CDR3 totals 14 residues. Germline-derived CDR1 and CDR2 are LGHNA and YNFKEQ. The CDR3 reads CASSQVDSTYEQYF. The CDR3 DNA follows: TGTGCCAGCAGCCAAGTCGACAGCACCTACGAGCAGTACTTC.

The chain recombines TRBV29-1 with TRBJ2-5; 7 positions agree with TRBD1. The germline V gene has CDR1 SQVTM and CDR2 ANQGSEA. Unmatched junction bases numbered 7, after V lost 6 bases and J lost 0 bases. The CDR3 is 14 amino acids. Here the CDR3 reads CSVLPGQYQETQYF. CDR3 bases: TGCAGCGTCCTCCCGGGACAGTACCAAGAGACCCAGTACTTC.

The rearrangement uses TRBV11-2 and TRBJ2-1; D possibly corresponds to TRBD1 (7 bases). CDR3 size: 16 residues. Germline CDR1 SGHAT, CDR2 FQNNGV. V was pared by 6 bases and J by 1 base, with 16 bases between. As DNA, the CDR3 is TGTGCCAGCAGACAAGAACAGGGGACTTCCTACAATGAGCAGTTCTTC. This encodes CASRQEQGTSYNEQFF.